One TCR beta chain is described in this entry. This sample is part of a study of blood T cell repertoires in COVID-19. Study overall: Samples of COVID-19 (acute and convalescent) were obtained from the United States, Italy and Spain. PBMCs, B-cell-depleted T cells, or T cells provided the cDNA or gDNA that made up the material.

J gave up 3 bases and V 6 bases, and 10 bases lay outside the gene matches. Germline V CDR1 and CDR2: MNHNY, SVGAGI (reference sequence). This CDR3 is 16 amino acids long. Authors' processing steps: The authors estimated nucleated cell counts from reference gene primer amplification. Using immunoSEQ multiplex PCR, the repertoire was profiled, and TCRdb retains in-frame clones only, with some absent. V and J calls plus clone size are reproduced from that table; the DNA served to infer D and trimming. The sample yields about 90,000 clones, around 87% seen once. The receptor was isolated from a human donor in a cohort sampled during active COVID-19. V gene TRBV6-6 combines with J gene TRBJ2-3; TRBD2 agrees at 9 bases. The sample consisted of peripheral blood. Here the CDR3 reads CASSKTAGGPTDTQYF. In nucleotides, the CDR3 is TGTGCCAGCAGCAAAACTGCGGGGGGGCCGACAGATACGCAGTATTTT.